The following is a TCR beta chain sequence with its context. The entry originates in a study of T cell responses to AZD1222 COVID-19 vaccine. Clones were read by immunoSEQ multiplex PCR, and TCRdb kept only the in-frame ones, dropping some. The sample records 150,000 to 200,000 clones, 85% to 95% being singletons. V was clipped by 4 bases and J by 2 bases; unmatched bases: 14. Germline CDR1 is SGHDN and CDR2 is FVKESK. The CDR3 contains 18 residues. The receptor's source is an adult in good health. This specimen was peripheral blood, taken on day 0 of AZD1222 vaccination. The V gene is TRBV14, the J gene TRBJ2-7; 10 nucleotides align to TRBD2. The CDR3 region is CASSPPGASGSRPYEQYF. The CDR3 region has the DNA TGTGCCAGCAGCCCCCCGGGGGCTAGCGGGAGTCGGCCCTACGAGCAGTACTTC.